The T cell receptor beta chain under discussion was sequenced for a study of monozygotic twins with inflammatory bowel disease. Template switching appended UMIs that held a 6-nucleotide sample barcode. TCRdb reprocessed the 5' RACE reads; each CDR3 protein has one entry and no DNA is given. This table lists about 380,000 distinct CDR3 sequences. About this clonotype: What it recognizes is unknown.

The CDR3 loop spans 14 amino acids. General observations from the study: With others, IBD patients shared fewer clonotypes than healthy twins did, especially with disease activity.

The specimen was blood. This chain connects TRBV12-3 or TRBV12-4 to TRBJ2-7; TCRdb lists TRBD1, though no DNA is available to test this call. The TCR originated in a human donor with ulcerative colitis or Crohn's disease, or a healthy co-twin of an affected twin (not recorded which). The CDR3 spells CASSLRPPEDEQYF.